This T cell receptor beta chain was recorded in a study of early T cells in non-severe SARS-CoV-2 infection. About the study: Investigators sequenced bulk RNA drawn from unsorted whole blood, and chains remained unpaired. Study results and caveats: VDJdb matching favored anti-spike CD8 responses, missing private and CD4 specificities.

V shed 6 bases, J shed 5 bases, and the junction held 3 bases outside the gene matches. Germline CDR1 is MDHEN and CDR2 is SYDVKM. This CDR3 has 13 amino acids. Researchers attached unique molecular identifiers to individual cDNA molecules. Each CDR3 protein gets one entry after TCRdb re-called the 5' RACE reads with MiXCR. The sample carries about 60,000 distinct CDR3 sequences, around 12% recorded once. Points on this clonotype: Its antigen is undetermined.

The sequence derives from an adult who was a healthcare worker with PCR-confirmed SARS-CoV-2 infection or an uninfected control (not recorded which). Sequencing was performed on whole blood. J is TRBJ2-7 and V is TRBV28; 11 nucleotides match TRBD1. CDR3 residues: CASSRTGGNEQYF. The CDR3 nucleotides are TGTGCCAGCAGCCGGACAGGGGGCAACGAGCAGTACTTC.